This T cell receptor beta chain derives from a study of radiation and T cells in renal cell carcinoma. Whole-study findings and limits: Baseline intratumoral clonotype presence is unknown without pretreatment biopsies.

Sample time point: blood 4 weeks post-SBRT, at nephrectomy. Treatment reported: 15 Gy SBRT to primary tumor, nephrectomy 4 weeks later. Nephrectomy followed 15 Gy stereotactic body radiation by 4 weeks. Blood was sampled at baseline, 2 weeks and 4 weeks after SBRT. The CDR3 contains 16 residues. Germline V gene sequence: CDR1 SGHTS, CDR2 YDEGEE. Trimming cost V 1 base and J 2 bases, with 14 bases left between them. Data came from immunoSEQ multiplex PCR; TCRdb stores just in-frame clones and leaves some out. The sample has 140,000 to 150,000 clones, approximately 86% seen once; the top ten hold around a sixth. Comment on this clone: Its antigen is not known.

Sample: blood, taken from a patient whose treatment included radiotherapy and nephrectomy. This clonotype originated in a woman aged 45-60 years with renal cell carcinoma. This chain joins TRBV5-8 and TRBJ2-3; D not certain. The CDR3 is CASSLSVGRSTDTQYF. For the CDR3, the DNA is TGTGCCAGCAGCTTGTCCGTCGGCAGGTCCACAGATACGCAGTATTTT.